This TCR beta chain was sequenced in a study of blood T cell repertoires in COVID-19. The wider study: The samples span acute and convalescent COVID-19 from the United States, Italy and Spain.

As processed by the authors: By means of reference gene primer amplification, nucleated cell counts were estimated. Profiling relied on immunoSEQ multiplex PCR, and the TCRdb table lists in-frame clones only, not all of them. D and trimming come from the DNA, and the V and J calls and clone size come from that table. The sample gives about 330,000 clones, roughly 90% of which show up once; around 20% is in the top ten. Germline assignment: CDR1 KGHSH and CDR2 LQKENI. The trim removed 0 bases at V and 5 bases at J, leaving 0 bases unmatched. The CDR3 extends over 14 amino acids. The participants were between about 18 and 90 years old and came from some 23 US areas. Cohorts were based on clinical histories the participants reported.

The origin of this receptor is a woman aged 30 to 39 who had recovered from COVID-19. The sample was PBMCs or T cells enriched from blood (not recorded which). The gene calls are TRBV18 and TRBJ2-3; the match to TRBD2 covers 9 bases. CDR3 coding DNA: TGTGCCAGCTCACCACCACTAGCGGGAGATACGCAGTATTTT. This sequence encodes CASSPPLAGDTQYF. Drawing the rest from reference TRBV18 and TRBJ2-3, the complete variable domain is NAGVMQNPRHLVRRRGQEARLRCSPMKGHSHVYWYRQLPEEGLKFMVYLQKENIIDESGMPKERFSAEFPKEGPSILRIQQVVRGDSAAYFCASSPPLAGDTQYFGPGTRLTVL.